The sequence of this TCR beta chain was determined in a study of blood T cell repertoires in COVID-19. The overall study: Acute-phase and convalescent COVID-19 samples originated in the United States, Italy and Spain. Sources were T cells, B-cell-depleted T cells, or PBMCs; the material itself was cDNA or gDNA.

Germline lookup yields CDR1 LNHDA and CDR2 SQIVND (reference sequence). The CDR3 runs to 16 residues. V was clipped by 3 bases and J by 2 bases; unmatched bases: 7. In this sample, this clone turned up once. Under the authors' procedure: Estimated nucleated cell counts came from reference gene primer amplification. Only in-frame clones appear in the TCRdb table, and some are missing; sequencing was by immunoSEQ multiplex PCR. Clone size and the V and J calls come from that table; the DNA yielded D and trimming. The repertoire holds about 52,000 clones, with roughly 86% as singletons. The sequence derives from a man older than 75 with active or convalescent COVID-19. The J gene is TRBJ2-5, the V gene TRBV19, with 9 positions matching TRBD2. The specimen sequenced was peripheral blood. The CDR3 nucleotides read TGTGCCAGTAGTATGATAGCGGGAGTGGGGCAAGAGACCCAGTACTTC. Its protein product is CASSMIAGVGQETQYF.